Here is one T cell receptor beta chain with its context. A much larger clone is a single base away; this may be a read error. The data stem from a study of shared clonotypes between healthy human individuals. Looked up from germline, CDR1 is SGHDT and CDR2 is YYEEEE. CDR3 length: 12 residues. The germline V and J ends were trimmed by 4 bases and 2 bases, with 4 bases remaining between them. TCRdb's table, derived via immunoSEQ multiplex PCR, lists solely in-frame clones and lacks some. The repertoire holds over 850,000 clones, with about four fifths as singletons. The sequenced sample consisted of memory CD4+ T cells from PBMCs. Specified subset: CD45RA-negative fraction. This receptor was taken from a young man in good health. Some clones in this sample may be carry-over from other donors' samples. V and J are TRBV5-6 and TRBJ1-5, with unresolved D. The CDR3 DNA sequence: TGTGCCAGCAGCCCAGGCAATCAGCCCCAGCATTTT. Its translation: CASSPGNQPQHF.